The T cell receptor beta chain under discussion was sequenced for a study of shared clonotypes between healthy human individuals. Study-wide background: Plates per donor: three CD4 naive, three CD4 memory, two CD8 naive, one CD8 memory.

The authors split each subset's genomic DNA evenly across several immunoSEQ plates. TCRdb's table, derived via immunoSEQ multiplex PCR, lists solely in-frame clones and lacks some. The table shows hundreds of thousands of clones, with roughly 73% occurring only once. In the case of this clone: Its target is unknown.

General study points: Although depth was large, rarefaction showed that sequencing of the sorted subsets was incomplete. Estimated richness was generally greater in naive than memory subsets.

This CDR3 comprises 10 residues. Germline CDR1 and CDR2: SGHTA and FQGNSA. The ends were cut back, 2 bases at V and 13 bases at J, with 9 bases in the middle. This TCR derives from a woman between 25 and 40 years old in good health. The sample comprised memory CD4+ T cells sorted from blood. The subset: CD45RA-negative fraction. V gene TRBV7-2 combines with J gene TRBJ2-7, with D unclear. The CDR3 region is CASSLISVYF. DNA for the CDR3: TGTGCCAGCAGCTTAATCTCCGTTTACTTC.